This T cell receptor (beta chain) was retrieved from a study of CD8 T cells in Susac syndrome. This clonotype was seen just once. Its antigen is unidentified. Study results and limitations: In TEMRA cells and active patients, CD8+ clonal expansion in Susac reached its peak.

TCR beta from blood CD8+ and CD4+ T cells was sequenced. Random hexamers were used to reverse transcribe an amount of about 0.45 to 1 ug RNA. Using its own MiXCR run on the immunoSEQ multiplex PCR reads, TCRdb lists one record per CDR3 protein. The sample yields approximately 190,000 distinct CDR3 sequences, around 93% seen once. CDR3 length equals 15 residues. Germline assignment: CDR1 MDHEN and CDR2 SYDVKM. Trimming at V came to 6 bases and at J to 3 bases, leaving 7 bases not matched to a gene. The rearrangement links TRBV28 to TRBJ1-5; the match to TRBD1 covers 8 bases. The TCR comes from a human donor with Susac syndrome. The sample consisted of CD8+ T cells from PBMCs. Here the CDR3 reads CASRPETGANQPQHF. Here the CDR3 DNA reads TGTGCCAGCAGACCCGAGACAGGGGCCAATCAGCCCCAGCATTTT.